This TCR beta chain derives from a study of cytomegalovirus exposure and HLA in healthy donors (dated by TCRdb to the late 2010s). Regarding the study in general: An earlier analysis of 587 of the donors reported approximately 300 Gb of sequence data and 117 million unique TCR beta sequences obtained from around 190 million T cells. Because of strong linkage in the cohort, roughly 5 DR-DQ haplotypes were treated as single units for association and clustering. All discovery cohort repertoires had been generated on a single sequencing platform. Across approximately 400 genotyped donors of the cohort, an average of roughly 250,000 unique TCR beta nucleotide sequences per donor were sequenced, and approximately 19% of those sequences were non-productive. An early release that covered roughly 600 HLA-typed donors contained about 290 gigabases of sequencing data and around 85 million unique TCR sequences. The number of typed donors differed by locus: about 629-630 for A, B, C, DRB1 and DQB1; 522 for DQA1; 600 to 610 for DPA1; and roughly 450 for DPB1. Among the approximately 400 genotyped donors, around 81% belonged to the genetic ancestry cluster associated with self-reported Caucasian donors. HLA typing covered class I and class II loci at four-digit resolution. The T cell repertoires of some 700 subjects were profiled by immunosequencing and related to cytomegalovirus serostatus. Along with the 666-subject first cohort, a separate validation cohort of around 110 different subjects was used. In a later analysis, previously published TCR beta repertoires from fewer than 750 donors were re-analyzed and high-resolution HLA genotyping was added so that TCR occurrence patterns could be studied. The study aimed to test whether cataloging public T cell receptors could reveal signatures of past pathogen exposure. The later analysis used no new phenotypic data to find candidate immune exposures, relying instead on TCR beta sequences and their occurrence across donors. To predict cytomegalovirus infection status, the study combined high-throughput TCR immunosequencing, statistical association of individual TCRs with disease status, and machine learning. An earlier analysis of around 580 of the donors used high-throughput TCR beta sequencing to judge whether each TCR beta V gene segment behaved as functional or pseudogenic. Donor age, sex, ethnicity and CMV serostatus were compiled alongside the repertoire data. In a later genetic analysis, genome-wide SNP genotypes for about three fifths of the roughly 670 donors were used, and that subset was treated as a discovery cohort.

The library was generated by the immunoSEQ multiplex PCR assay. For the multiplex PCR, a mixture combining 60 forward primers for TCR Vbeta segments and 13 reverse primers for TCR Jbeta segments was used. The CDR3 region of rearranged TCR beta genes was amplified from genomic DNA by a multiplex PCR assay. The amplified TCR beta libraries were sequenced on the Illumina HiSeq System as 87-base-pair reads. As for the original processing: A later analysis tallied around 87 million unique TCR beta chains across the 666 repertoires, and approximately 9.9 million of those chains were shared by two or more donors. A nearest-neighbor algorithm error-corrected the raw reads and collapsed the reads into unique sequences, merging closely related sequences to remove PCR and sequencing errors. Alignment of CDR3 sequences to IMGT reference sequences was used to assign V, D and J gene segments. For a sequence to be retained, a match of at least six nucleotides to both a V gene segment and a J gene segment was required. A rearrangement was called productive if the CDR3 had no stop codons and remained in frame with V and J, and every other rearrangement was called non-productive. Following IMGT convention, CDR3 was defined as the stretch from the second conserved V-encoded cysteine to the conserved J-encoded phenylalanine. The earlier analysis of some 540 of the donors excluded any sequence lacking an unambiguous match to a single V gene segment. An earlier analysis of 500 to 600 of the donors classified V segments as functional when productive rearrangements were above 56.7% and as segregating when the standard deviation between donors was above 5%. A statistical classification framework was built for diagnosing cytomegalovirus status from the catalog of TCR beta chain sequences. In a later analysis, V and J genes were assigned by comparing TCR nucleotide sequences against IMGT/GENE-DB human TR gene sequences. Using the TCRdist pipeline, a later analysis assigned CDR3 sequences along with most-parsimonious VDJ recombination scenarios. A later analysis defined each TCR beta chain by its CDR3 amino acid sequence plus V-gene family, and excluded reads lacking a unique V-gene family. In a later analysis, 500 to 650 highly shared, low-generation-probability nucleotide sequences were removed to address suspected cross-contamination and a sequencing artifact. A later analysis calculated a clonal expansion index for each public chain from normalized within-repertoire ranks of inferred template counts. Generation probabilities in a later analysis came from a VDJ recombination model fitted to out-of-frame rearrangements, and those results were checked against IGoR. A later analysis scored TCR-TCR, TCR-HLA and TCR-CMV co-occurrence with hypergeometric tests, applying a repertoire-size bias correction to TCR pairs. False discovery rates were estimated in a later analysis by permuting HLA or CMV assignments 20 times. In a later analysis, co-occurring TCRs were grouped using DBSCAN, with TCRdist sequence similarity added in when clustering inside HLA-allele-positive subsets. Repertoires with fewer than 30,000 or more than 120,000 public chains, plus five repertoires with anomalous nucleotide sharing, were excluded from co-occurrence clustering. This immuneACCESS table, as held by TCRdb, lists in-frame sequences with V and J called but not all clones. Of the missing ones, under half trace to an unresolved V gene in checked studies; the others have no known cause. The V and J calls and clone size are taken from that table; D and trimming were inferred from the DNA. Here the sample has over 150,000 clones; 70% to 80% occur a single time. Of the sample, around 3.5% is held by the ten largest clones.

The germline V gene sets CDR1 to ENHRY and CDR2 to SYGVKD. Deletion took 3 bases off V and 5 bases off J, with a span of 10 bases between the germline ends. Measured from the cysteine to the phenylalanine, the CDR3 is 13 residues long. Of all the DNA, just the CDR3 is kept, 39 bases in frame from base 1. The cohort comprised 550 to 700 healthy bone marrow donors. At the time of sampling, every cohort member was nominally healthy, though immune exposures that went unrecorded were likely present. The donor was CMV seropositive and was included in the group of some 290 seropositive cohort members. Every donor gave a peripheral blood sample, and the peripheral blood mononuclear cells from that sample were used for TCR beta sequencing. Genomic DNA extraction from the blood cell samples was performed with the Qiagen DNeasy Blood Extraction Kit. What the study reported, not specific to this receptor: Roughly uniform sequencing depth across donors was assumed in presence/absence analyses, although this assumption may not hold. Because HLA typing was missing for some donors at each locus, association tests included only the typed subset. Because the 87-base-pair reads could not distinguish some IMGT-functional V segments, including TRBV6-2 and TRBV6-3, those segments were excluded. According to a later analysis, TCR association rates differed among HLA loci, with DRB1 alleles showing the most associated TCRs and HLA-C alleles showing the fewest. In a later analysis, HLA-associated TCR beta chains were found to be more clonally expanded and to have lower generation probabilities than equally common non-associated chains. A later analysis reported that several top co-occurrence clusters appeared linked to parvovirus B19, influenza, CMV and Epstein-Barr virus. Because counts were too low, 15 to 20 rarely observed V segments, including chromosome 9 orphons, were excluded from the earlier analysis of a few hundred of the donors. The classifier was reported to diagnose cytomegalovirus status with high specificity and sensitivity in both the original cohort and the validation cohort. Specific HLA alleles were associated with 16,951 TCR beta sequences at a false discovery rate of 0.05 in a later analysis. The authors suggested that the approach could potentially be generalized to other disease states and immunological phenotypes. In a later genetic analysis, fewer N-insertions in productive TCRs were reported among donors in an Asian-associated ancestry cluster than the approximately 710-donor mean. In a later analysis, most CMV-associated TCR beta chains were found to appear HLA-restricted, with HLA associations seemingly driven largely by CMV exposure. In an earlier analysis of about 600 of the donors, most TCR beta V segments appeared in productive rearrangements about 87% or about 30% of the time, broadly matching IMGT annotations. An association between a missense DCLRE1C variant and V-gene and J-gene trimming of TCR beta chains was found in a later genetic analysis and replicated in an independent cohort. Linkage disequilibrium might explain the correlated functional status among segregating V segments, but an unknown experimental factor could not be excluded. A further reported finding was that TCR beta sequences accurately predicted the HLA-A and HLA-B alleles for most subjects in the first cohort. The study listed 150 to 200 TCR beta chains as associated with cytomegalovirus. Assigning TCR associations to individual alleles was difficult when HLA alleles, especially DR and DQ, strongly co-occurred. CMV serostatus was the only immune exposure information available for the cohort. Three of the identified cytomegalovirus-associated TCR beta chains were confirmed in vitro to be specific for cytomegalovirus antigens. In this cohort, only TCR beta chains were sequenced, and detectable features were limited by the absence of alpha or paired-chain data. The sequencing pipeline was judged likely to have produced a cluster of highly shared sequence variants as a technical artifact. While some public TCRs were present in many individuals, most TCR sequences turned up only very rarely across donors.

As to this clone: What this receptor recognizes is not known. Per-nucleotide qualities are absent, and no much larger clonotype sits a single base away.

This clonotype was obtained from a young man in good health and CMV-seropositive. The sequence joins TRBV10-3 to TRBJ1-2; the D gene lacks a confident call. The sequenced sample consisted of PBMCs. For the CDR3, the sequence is CAISENSGYGYTF. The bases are TGTGCCATCAGTGAAAACAGTGGATATGGCTACACCTTC.